These 29 T cell receptor beta chains were sequenced from one sample in a study of blood T cell repertoires in COVID-19. The protocol was immunoSEQ multiplex PCR, while the TCRdb copy is restricted to in-frame clones and leaves out a portion. This sample has roughly 380,000 clones, with 88% found just once. What was sequenced was PBMCs or T cells enriched from blood (not recorded which). The source is a woman aged 25 to 45 who had been exposed to COVID-19.

This chain links TRBV18 with TRBJ1-2, with D perhaps matching TRBD1 (6 bases). Germline V CDR1 and CDR2: KGHSH, LQKENI. The length of the CDR3 is 14 residues. V was trimmed by 3 bases and J by 4 bases, leaving 12 bases between them. The chain's CDR3 is CASSPRQGIYGYTF. In nucleotides, the CDR3 is TGTGCCAGCTCACCTCGGCAGGGGATCTATGGCTACACCTTC. Complete variable domain (other parts from reference TRBV18 and TRBJ1-2): NAGVMQNPRHLVRRRGQEARLRCSPMKGHSHVYWYRQLPEEGLKFMVYLQKENIIDESGMPKERFSAEFPKEGPSILRIQQVVRGDSAAYFCASSPRQGIYGYTFGSGTRLTVV.

The chain links TRBV5-1 to TRBJ2-2; a weak D match, TRBD2 (6 bases). Germline assignment: CDR1 SGHRS and CDR2 YFSETQ. V was shortened by 4 bases and J by 3 bases, with 10 bases between the two germline ends. The CDR3 length is 14 residues. The CDR3 here is CASSGGLYTGELFF. CDR3 coding DNA: TGCGCCAGCAGCGGGGGACTGTACACCGGGGAGCTGTTTTTT. Combining the CDR3 with reference TRBV5-1 and TRBJ2-2 gives the whole variable domain KAGVTQTPRYLIKTRGQQVTLSCSPISGHRSVSWYQQTPGQGLQFLFEYFSETQRNKGNFPGRFSGRQFSNSRSEMNVSTLELGDSALYLCASSGGLYTGELFFGEGSRLTVL.

The chain uses TRBV30 and TRBJ1-6; 7 nucleotides agree with TRBD1. V shed 4 bases and J 4 bases; nucleotides not matched to a gene: 4. This CDR3 region has 14 residues. CDR1 is GTSNPN and CDR2 is SVGIG in the germline V gene (reference sequence). CDR3 protein: CAWIEGQYNSPLHF. Here the CDR3 DNA reads TGTGCCTGGATAGAGGGACAGTATAATTCACCCCTCCACTTT.

The chain couples TRBV3-1 (or the pseudogene TRBV3-2) to TRBJ1-1, with TRBD1 as a possible D gene (5 bases). Trimming left V 4 bases short and J 2 bases short, with 11 bases between. Per germline, CDR1 LGHDT and CDR2 YNNKEL (reference sequence). The CDR3 consists of 14 residues. The CDR3 is CASSLTDSNTEAFF. The DNA of the CDR3 is TGTGCCAGCAGCCTCACCGACAGCAACACTGAAGCTTTCTTT.

This clone was recorded once. The chain employs TRBV9 and TRBJ2-1; maybe TRBD1 (5 bases). There are 15 residues in the CDR3. Looked up from germline, CDR1 is SGDLS and CDR2 is YYNGEE. V was shortened by 4 bases and J by 7 bases, with 18 bases between the two germline ends. CDR3 bases: TGTGCCAGCAGCCCCCGGGCCAGCAACAGGAATGAGCAGTTCTTC. Its protein is CASSPRASNRNEQFF.

The chain carries TRBV6-6 and TRBJ2-7; D perhaps matches TRBD2 (5 bases). Germline CDR1 MNHNY, CDR2 SVGAGI (reference sequence). Trimming shortened V by 5 bases and J by 0 bases, and 11 bases separated the two germline ends. There are 14 residues in the CDR3. In DNA form, the CDR3 reads TGTGCCAGCAGTCCCTCGGGGAGCTCCTACGAGCAGTACTTC. Its protein is CASSPSGSSYEQYF.

The chain couples TRBV7-9 to TRBJ1-2; D not certain. With 1 base removed from V and 8 bases from J, the gap between germline ends came to 14 bases. Germline values: CDR1 SEHNR, CDR2 FQNEAQ (reference sequence). This CDR3 has 14 amino acids. CDR3 DNA: TGTGCCAGCAGCTTAGAGGCCGGCCGAGGGGGCTACACCTTC. Its translation: CASSLEAGRGGYTF. The full variable domain, rest sourced from reference TRBV7-9 and TRBJ1-2, is DTGVSQNPRHKITKRGQNVTFRCDPISEHNRLYWYRQTLGQGPEFLTYFQNEAQLEKSRLLSDRFSAERPKGSFSTLEIQRTEQGDSAMYLCASSLEAGRGGYTFGSGTRLTVV.

This chain joins TRBV24-1 and TRBJ2-1; 11 positions agree with TRBD2. This CDR3 has 18 residues. V lost 1 base, J lost 7 bases, and 11 bases stayed unmatched. The germline gives CDR1 KGHDR, CDR2 SFDVKD. As DNA, the CDR3 is TGTGCCACCAGTGATTTCCCAAAAGTAGCGGGAGGGGGGAATGAGCAGTTCTTC. Translated: CATSDFPKVAGGGNEQFF.

The chain uses TRBV11-2 and TRBJ1-1; the match to TRBD1 covers 7 bases. This CDR3 is 16 amino acids long. The V gene's germline CDR1 is SGHAT and CDR2 FQNNGV. With 5 bases clipped from V and 6 bases from J, the junction kept 15 bases outside the gene matches. The DNA of the CDR3 is TGTGCCAGCAGCGTCCGGGACAGAGGGAAGGGTGCTGAAGCTTTCTTT. Translation: CASSVRDRGKGAEAFF.

V and J are TRBV27 and TRBJ2-1; D unclear. The CDR3 is 15 residues long. CDR1 is MNHEY and CDR2 is SMNVEV in the germline V gene (reference sequence). V lost 5 bases, J lost 0 bases, and 11 bases lay in between. The DNA of the CDR3 is TGTGCCAGCAGTAGACTGCCCATCTCCTACAATGAGCAGTTCTTC. It specifies CASSRLPISYNEQFF.

This sequence joins TRBV10-3 and TRBJ1-1, with 7 bases that match TRBD1. After removal of 7 bases from V and 0 bases from J, the junction contained 2 bases not matched to a gene. CDR1 and CDR2 from the germline V gene are ENHRY and SYGVKD. The CDR3 is 13 amino acids. CDR3: CAIKGQVNTEAFF. CDR3 coding DNA: TGTGCCATCAAAGGACAGGTGAACACTGAAGCTTTCTTT.

The rearrangement joins TRBV27 to TRBJ2-1; possible D gene TRBD1, 6 bases. The V end was cut by 0 bases, the J end by 4 bases, with 10 bases between. Germline CDR1 and CDR2: MNHEY and SMNVEV (reference sequence). CDR3 length equals 15 residues. CDR3 loop: CASSLSGAGYNEQFF. CDR3 in DNA: TGTGCCAGCAGTTTATCGGGGGCCGGATACAATGAGCAGTTCTTC.

V is TRBV2 and J is TRBJ2-1; TRBD2 matches at 12 bases. The V gene's germline CDR1 is SNHLY and CDR2 FYNNEI. CDR3 size: 19 residues. The J segment lost 1 base and the V segment lost 4 bases, leaving 11 bases of the junction unmatched. The CDR3 loop is CASSAFPSGRAGSYNEQFF. The CDR3 nucleotides read TGTGCCAGCAGTGCTTTCCCTAGCGGGAGGGCCGGGTCCTACAATGAGCAGTTCTTC.

The chain joins TRBV15 to TRBJ1-2; D uncertain. CDR1 and CDR2 (germline): LNHNV, YYDKDF (reference sequence). Between the trimmed V and J ends, which lost 6 bases and 3 bases, there was a span of 11 bases. The CDR3 is 13 amino acids. The CDR3 loop reads CATSGTEDYGYTF. CDR3 in DNA: TGTGCCACCAGTGGCACGGAGGACTATGGCTACACCTTC.

The gene calls are TRBV24-1 and TRBJ1-2, with D perhaps matching TRBD1 (5 bases). The germline gives CDR1 KGHDR, CDR2 SFDVKD. The CDR3 is 16 residues long. V dropped 2 bases and J dropped 8 bases, with 20 bases sitting between them. CDR3 nucleotide sequence: TGTGCCACCAGTGATTCGTACGATGGTGACAGTCTCGGCTACACCTTC. Protein product: CATSDSYDGDSLGYTF.

The rearrangement uses TRBV2 and TRBJ1-2; perhaps TRBD1 as D (6 bases). The CDR3 loop spans 15 amino acids. V lost 3 bases and J 3 bases, leaving 14 bases between the germline ends. CDR1 and CDR2 from the germline V gene are SNHLY and FYNNEI. The CDR3 coding sequence is TGTGCCAGCAGTGAGTCAGGGGCTCGAGACTATGGCTACACCTTC. Translated, it gives CASSESGARDYGYTF. Based on the CDR3 plus reference TRBV2 and TRBJ1-2, the full variable domain is EPEVTQTPSHQVTQMGQEVILRCVPISNHLYFYWYRQILGQKVEFLVSFYNNEISEKSEIFDDQFSVERPDGSNFTLKIRSTKLEDSAMYFCASSESGARDYGYTFGSGTRLTVV.

About this clone itself: Its ends do not fully match the called genes, so a read error is possible. The V gene is TRBV30, the J gene TRBJ1-1; TRBD1 is a possible D gene (5 bases). CDR3 length: 14 amino acids. Germline lookup yields CDR1 GTSNPN and CDR2 SVGIG (reference sequence). The CDR3 DNA reads as TGTGCCTGGAGTCCGATGGGGGGGAACAGTGAAGCTTTCTTT. Its translation is CAWSPMGGNSEAFF.

This chain joins TRBV5-1 and TRBJ1-4; D is perhaps TRBD1 (5 bases). The CDR3 totals 14 residues. Germline V lookup: CDR1 SGHRS, CDR2 YFSETQ. The ends were cut back, 4 bases at V and 5 bases at J, with 12 bases in the middle. The CDR3 region is CASSRGGSNEKLFF. CDR3 bases: TGCGCCAGCAGCCGCGGGGGGAGCAATGAAAAACTGTTTTTT.

The chain links TRBV5-8 to TRBJ1-2; 9 bases map to TRBD1. The germline CDR1 and CDR2 sequences are SGHTS and YDEGEE. V shed 3 bases and J 8 bases; nucleotides not matched to a gene: 2. The CDR3 length is 12 residues. The CDR3 DNA reads TGTGCCAGCAGCTGGACAGGGGAAGGCTACACCTTC. Translation gives CASSWTGEGYTF. The complete variable domain, with remaining parts taken from reference TRBV5-8 and TRBJ1-2, reads EAGVTQSPTHLIKTRGQQATLRCSPISGHTSVYWYQQALGLGLQFLLWYDEGEERNRGNFPPRFSGRQFPNYSSELNVNALELEDSALYLCASSWTGEGYTFGSGTRLTVV.

The genes are TRBV5-1 and TRBJ2-3; 8 bases map to TRBD2. The ends lost 2 bases at V and 10 bases at J; junction bases unmatched: 12. This CDR3 is 15 amino acids long. The germline V gene has CDR1 SGHRS and CDR2 YFSETQ. The CDR3 coding sequence is TGCGCCAGCAGCTTAGGAGCTAACGGGAGGGAGGCGCAGTATTTT. Translating gives CASSLGANGREAQYF.

The genes are TRBV27 and TRBJ2-5, with 8 bases fitting TRBD2. The germline V gene encodes CDR1 MNHEY and CDR2 SMNVEV (reference sequence). The CDR3 runs to 15 residues. V shed 8 bases and J 5 bases; nucleotides not matched to a gene: 13. CDR3 residues: CASRDGGLAGETQYF. The CDR3 DNA is TGTGCCAGCCGGGACGGAGGACTAGCAGGCGAGACCCAGTACTTC.

The chain uses TRBV30 and TRBJ1-4, with TRBD1 identical over 9 bases. The trim removed 3 bases at V and 5 bases at J, leaving 7 bases unmatched. The CDR3 length is 15 residues. Looked up from germline, CDR1 is GTSNPN and CDR2 is SVGIG (reference sequence). CDR3: CAWSTGQGWNEKLFF. CDR3 DNA sequence: TGTGCCTGGAGCACGGGACAGGGATGGAATGAAAAACTGTTTTTT.

The chain uses TRBV27 and TRBJ1-1; D might be TRBD1 (6 bases). The V end was cut by 8 bases, the J end by 10 bases, with 14 bases between. Germline values: CDR1 MNHEY, CDR2 SMNVEV (reference sequence). This CDR3 contains 11 residues. The CDR3 spells CASLGQGGAFF. CDR3 coding DNA: TGTGCCAGCCTGGGGCAAGGGGGAGCTTTCTTT.

The rearrangement uses TRBV7-8 and TRBJ2-3; D is possibly TRBD1 (6 bases). Trimming took off 1 base at V and 7 bases at J, with 15 bases between the two ends. Germline CDR1 reads SGHVS; CDR2 reads FQNEAQ. The CDR3 runs 15 residues. The CDR3 nucleotides read TGTGCCAGCAGCTTAGTGCGACAGGCGCCCTATACGCAGTATTTT. Encoded protein: CASSLVRQAPYTQYF. Drawing the rest from reference TRBV7-8 and TRBJ2-3, the complete variable domain is GAGVSQSPRYKVAKRGQDVALRCDPISGHVSLFWYQQALGQGPEFLTYFQNEAQLDKSGLPSDRFFAERPEGSVSTLKIQRTQQEDSAVYLCASSLVRQAPYTQYFGPGTRLTVL.

The chain has TRBV11-1 and TRBJ2-1, with TRBD1 as a possible D gene (6 bases). Germline V gives CDR1 SGHAT, CDR2 FQDESV (reference sequence). The CDR3 is 13 residues long. V was shortened by 6 bases and J by 6 bases, with 12 bases between the two germline ends. CDR3 in DNA: TGTGCCAGCAGTCCAGTACAGGGCAATGAGCAGTTCTTC. Protein sequence: CASSPVQGNEQFF.

This sequence joins TRBV7-2 and TRBJ1-1; possibly TRBD1 for D (6 bases). Trimming removed 2 bases at V and 5 bases at J, with 15 bases between. CDR1 SGHTA and CDR2 FQGNSA come from the germline V gene. This CDR3 comprises 15 residues. Written as DNA, the CDR3 is TGTGCCAGCAGCTTAAATCAGGGGTCGTGGACTGAAGCTTTCTTT. This translates into CASSLNQGSWTEAFF.

The rearrangement uses TRBV24-1 and TRBJ2-3, with 9 bases fitting TRBD2. J lost 0 bases, V lost 6 bases, and 6 bases had no gene match. CDR1 KGHDR and CDR2 SFDVKD come from the germline V gene. The CDR3 extends over 16 amino acids. CDR3 loop: CATSIAGVGSTDTQYF. CDR3 DNA sequence: TGTGCCACCAGTATAGCGGGAGTAGGGAGCACAGATACGCAGTATTTT.

The V and J genes are TRBV10-3 and TRBJ2-5; TRBD1 might be the D (5 bases). CDR3 length: 13 amino acids. Trimming shortened V by 4 bases and J by 4 bases, and 10 bases separated the two germline ends. Germline V lookup: CDR1 ENHRY, CDR2 SYGVKD. CDR3 protein: CAISGGRGETQYF. CDR3 nucleotide sequence: TGTGCCATCAGTGGGGGCCGAGGAGAGACCCAGTACTTC.

This chain joins TRBV19 and TRBJ1-6; D unresolved. V lost 6 bases, J lost 6 bases, and 6 bases lay in between. The CDR3 extends over 12 amino acids. From germline, CDR1 is LNHDA and CDR2 SQIVND (reference sequence). CDR3 residues: CASRQFNSPLHF. Written as DNA, the CDR3 is TGTGCCAGTAGACAGTTTAATTCACCCCTCCACTTT.